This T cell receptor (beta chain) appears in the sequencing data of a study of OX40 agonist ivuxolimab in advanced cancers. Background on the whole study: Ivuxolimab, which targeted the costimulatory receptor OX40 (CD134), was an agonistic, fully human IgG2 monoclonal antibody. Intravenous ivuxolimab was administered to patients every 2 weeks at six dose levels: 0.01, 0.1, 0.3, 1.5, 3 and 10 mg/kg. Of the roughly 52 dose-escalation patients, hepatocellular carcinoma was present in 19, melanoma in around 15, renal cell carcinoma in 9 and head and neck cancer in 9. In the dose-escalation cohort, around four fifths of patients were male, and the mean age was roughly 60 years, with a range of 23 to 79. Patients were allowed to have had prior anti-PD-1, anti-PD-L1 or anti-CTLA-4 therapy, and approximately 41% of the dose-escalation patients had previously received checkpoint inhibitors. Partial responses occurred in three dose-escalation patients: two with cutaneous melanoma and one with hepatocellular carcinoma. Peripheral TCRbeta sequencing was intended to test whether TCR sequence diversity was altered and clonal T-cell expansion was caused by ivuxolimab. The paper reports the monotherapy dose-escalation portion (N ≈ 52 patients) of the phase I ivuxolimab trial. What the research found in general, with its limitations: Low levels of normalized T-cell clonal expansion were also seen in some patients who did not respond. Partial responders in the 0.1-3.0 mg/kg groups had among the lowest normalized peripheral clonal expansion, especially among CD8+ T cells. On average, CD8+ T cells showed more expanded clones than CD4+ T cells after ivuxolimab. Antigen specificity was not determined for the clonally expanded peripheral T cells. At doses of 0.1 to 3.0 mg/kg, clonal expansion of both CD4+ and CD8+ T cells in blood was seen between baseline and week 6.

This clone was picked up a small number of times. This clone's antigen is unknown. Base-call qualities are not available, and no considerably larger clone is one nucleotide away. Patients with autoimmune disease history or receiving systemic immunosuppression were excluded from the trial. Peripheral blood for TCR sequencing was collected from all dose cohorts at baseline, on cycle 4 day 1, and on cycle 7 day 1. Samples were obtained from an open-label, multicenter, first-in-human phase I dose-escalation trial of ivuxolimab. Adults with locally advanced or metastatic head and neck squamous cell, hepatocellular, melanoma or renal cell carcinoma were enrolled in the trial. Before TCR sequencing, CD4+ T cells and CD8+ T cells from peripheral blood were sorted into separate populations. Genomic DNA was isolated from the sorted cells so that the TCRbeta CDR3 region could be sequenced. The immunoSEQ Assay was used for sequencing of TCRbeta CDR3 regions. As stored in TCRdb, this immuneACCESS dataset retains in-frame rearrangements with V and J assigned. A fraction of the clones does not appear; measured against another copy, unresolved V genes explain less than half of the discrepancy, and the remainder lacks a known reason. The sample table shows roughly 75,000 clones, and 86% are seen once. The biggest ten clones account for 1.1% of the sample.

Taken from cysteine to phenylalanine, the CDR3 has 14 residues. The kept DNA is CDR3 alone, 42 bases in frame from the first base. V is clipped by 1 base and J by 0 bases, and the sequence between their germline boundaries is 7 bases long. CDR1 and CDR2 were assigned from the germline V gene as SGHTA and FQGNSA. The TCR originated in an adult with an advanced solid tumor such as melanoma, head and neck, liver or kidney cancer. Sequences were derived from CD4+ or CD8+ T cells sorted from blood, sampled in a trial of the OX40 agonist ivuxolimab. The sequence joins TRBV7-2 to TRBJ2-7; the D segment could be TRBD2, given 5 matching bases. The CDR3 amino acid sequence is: CASSLERTSYEQYF. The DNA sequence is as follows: TGTGCCAGCAGCTTAGAGCGGACCTCCTACGAGCAGTACTTC.